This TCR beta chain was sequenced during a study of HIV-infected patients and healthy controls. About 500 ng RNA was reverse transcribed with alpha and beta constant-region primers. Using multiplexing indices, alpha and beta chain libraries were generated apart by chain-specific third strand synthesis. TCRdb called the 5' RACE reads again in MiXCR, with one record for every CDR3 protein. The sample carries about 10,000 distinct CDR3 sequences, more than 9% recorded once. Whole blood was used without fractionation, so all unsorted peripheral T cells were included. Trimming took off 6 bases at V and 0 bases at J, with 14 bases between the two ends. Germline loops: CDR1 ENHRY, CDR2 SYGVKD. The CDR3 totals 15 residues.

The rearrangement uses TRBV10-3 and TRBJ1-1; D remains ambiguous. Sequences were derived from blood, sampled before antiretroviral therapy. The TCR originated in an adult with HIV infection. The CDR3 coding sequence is TGTGCCATCAGGAAGACGGGGAGCATGAACACTGAAGCTTTCTTT. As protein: CAIRKTGSMNTEAFF.